Sequencing of this TCR beta chain was carried out in a study of technical replicates of blood from a few donors. CDR1 SGHVS and CDR2 FQNEAQ come from the germline V gene. The J segment lost 4 bases and the V segment lost 5 bases, leaving 12 bases of the junction unmatched. The CDR3 loop spans 16 amino acids. Only in-frame clones appear in the TCRdb table, and some are missing; sequencing was by immunoSEQ multiplex PCR. In the table there are about 62,000 clones, approximately 89% of which are singletons. J is TRBJ2-7 and V is TRBV7-8; the match to TRBD2 covers 9 bases. This TCR was sampled from a human donor in good health. Some clones in this sample may be carry-over from other donors' samples. The source material was PBMCs. Written as DNA, the CDR3 is TGTGCCAGCAGCCCGGCGGGGGGGGGCCCGTGGTACGAGCAGTACTTC. Its translation is CASSPAGGGPWYEQYF.